The 2 T cell receptor beta chains listed next were all sequenced from one sample in a study of shared clonotypes between healthy human individuals. In the naive CD8 group, cells lacked CD45RO and were positively selected for CCR7, so terminally differentiated effector memory CD45RA+ cells were left out. Here immunoSEQ multiplex PCR was the method, and the copy in TCRdb shows in-frame clones only, minus some. This sample carries around 560,000 clones, about 95% of them seen once, and the ten largest clones take over 0.095%. The sequenced sample consisted of naive CD8+ T cells sorted from blood. The receptors stem from a woman aged 25 to 45 in good health.

The chain is built from TRBV7-2 and TRBJ2-7; 10 bases are a match to TRBD2. Trimming at V came to 1 base and at J to 4 bases, leaving 10 bases not matched to a gene. Per the germline V gene, CDR1 is SGHTA and CDR2 is FQGNSA. CDR3 length: 17 residues. The CDR3 region has the DNA TGTGCCAGCAGCTTAGAGTCCCCCGCTAGCGGGAGTTACGAGCAGTACTTC. Its protein product is CASSLESPASGSYEQYF. The whole variable domain, filled in from reference TRBV7-2 and TRBJ2-7, reads GAGVSQSPSNKVTEKGKDVELRCDPISGHTALYWYRQSLGQGLEFLIYFQGNSAPDKSGLPSDRFSAERTGGSVSTLTIQRTQQEDSAVYLCASSLESPASGSYEQYFGPGTRLTVT.

The chain uses TRBV28 and TRBJ1-5; D gene ambiguous. CDR1 MDHEN and CDR2 SYDVKM come from the germline V gene. V was shortened by 5 bases and J by 5 bases, with 13 bases between the two germline ends. This CDR3 spans 14 amino acids. For the CDR3, the DNA is TGTGCCAGCAGTACCCGGGAGCAATATCAGCCCCAGCATTTT. This sequence encodes CASSTREQYQPQHF.